This TCR beta chain was obtained from a study of shared clonotypes between healthy human individuals. The study's findings and limits: Memory subsets generally showed lower estimated richness than naive subsets.

Using immunoSEQ multiplex PCR, the repertoire was profiled, and TCRdb retains in-frame clones only, with some absent. The table shows roughly 550,000 clones, with roughly 95% occurring only once. There are 17 residues in the CDR3. Germline CDR1 is SGHDN and CDR2 is FVKESK. The V gene lost 1 base and the J gene lost 0 bases, with 14 bases spanning the gap. Notes on this clone: Its antigen is as yet unknown.

Naive CD8 cells were CD45RO-negative, positively selected for CCR7, excluding terminally differentiated effector memory CD45RA+ cells. The chain combines TRBV14 with TRBJ2-3; D not certain. The clonotype was recovered from a woman between 25 and 40 years old in good health. The source material was naive CD8+ T cells sorted from blood. CDR3 loop: CASSQGVAAGSTDTQYF. CDR3 DNA sequence: TGTGCCAGCAGCCAAGGGGTGGCAGCCGGGAGCACAGATACGCAGTATTTT.